Presented here are 5 T cell receptor beta chains from one specimen sequenced in a study of cytomegalovirus exposure and HLA in healthy donors. Primers: 60 Vbeta forward and 13 Jbeta reverse. This table comes from immunoSEQ multiplex PCR, and its TCRdb copy is limited to in-frame clones, with some not included. The repertoire has around 140,000 clones, under 90% of them found once; the top ten carry under 5%. What was sequenced was PBMCs. The receptor source for this set is a man aged 35-49 years in good health and CMV-seronegative.

V usage is TRBV6-5 and J usage is TRBJ2-7, with D perhaps TRBD2 (5 bases). Germline lookup yields CDR1 MNHEY and CDR2 SVGAGI. CDR3 size: 16 residues. The V and J ends lost 2 bases and 0 bases respectively, with 14 bases between them. CDR3: CASSYEGIRSSYEQYF. CDR3 nucleotides: TGTGCCAGCAGTTACGAGGGTATTCGAAGCTCCTACGAGCAGTACTTC.

The chain carries TRBV6-5 and TRBJ2-7; 10 nucleotides align to TRBD1. The CDR3 runs 15 residues. The trim removed 6 bases at V and 2 bases at J, leaving 7 bases unmatched. In germline, CDR1 is MNHEY, CDR2 SVGAGI. The CDR3 bases are TGTGCCAGCAGGGACCTGGGACAGGGGACCTACGAGCAGTACTTC. Translated, it gives CASRDLGQGTYEQYF.

This chain links TRBV2 with TRBJ2-2; 10 nucleotides match TRBD2. The CDR3 contains 16 residues. The trim removed 4 bases at V and 1 base at J, leaving 3 bases unmatched. Germline CDR1 reads SNHLY; CDR2 reads FYNNEI. The CDR3 nucleotides are TGTGCCAGCAGTGGCGAGCGGGGGGGGAACACCGGGGAGCTGTTTTTT. It is translated as CASSGERGGNTGELFF.

The J gene is TRBJ2-3, the V gene TRBV11-2; D may be TRBD1 (5 bases). Germline loops: CDR1 SGHAT, CDR2 FQNNGV. The ends were cut back, 0 bases at V and 2 bases at J, with 9 bases in the middle. The CDR3 has 15 amino acids. The chain's CDR3 is CASSLDGAATDTQYF. Written as DNA, the CDR3 is TGTGCCAGCAGCTTAGATGGGGCAGCCACAGATACGCAGTATTTT.

A single count supports this clone. V gene TRBV9 combines with J gene TRBJ1-5; D is perhaps TRBD1 (5 bases). Germline loops: CDR1 SGDLS, CDR2 YYNGEE. V lost 1 base to trimming and J lost 6 bases, with 8 bases between them. The CDR3 runs 13 residues. CDR3 bases: TGTGCCAGCAGCGTAACGGGGGTTCAGCCCCAGCATTTT. Encoded protein: CASSVTGVQPQHF.